This T cell receptor (beta chain) is from a study of blood T cell repertoires in COVID-19. Measured with immunoSEQ multiplex PCR; TCRdb has only the in-frame clones, and not every one. Of under 300,000 clones listed, around 90% were seen once; the top ten hold approximately 2%. Germline CDR1 LGHNA, CDR2 YNFKEQ. CDR3 length equals 15 residues. Trimming left V 4 bases short and J 0 bases short, with 10 bases between. The sequencing input was PBMCs or T cells enriched from blood (not recorded which). The receptor's source is a woman between 18 and 29 years old who had recovered from COVID-19. This chain joins TRBV4-2 and TRBJ1-3; possible D gene TRBD1, 6 bases. This chain's CDR3 is CASSLDRISGNTIYF. Here the CDR3 DNA reads TGTGCCAGCAGCCTGGACAGAATCTCTGGAAACACCATATATTTT.